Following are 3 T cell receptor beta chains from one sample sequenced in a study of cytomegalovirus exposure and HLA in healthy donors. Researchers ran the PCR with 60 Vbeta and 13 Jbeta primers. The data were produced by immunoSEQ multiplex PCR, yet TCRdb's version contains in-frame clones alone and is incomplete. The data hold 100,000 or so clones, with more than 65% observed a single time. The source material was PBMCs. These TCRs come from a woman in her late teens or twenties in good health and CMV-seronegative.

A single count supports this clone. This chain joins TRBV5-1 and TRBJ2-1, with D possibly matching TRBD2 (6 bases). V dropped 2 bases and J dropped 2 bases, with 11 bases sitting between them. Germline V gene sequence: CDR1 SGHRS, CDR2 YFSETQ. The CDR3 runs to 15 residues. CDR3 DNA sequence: TGCGCCAGCAGCTTACTAGCCGCCACCTACAATGAGCAGTTCTTC. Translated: CASSLLAATYNEQFF.

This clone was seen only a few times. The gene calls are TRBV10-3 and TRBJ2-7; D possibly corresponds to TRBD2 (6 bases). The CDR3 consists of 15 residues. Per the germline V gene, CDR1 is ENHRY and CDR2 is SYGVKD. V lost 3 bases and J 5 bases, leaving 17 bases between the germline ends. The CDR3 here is CAISDVGSQVHEQYF. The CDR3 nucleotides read TGTGCCATCAGTGATGTCGGGAGCCAGGTTCACGAGCAGTACTTC.

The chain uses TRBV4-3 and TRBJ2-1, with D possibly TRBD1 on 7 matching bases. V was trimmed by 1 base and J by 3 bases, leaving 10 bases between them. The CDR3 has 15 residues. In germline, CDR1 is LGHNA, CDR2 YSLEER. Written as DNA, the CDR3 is TGCGCCAGCAGCCAAGGACAGGGAGGCTACAATGAGCAGTTCTTC. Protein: CASSQGQGGYNEQFF.